This T cell receptor beta chain was sequenced in a study of CD8 T cells in ankylosing spondylitis. Study outcomes and limitations: Disease-linked clones had a CD8+ phenotype and relatively low frequency in peripheral blood. There was reportedly significant enrichment of clones that were disease-linked in matched ankylosing spondylitis synovial fluid.

This clonotype was seen a handful of times. Its antigen is not identified. The authors made TCR beta libraries by quantitative 5'-RACE with molecular barcodes. TCRdb recomputed calls from the 5' RACE reads with MiXCR, one row per CDR3 protein. The table lists roughly 150,000 distinct CDR3 sequences, 9.8% of them singletons. CDR3 length: 12 residues. Germline V gives CDR1 MNHEY, CDR2 SMNVEV (reference sequence). The V gene lost 5 bases and the J gene lost 6 bases, with 11 bases spanning the gap. The chain combines TRBV27 with TRBJ2-7; D is possibly TRBD1 (5 bases). The clonotype was recovered from a female donor with ankylosing spondylitis or in good health (not recorded which). The source material was blood, either unsorted or a sorted T cell fraction (not recorded which). The CDR3 reads CASSMLGLEQYF. In DNA, the CDR3 is TGTGCCAGCAGTATGTTGGGGCTCGAGCAGTACTTC.